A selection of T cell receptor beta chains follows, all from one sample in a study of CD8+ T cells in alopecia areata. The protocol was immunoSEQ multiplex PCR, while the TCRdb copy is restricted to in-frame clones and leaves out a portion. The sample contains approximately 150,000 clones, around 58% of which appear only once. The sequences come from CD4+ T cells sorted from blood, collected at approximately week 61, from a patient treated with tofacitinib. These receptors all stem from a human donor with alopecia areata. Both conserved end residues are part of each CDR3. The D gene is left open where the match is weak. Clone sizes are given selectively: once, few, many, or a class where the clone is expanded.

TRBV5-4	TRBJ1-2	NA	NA	CASTTQRENYGYTF	TGTGCCAGCACCACTCAACGGGAAAACTATGGCTACACCTTC
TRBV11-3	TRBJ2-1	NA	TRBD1	CASSLDRSLYNEQFF	TGTGCCAGCAGCTTGGACAGGAGTCTATACAATGAGCAGTTCTTC
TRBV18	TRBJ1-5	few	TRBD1	CASSATGSYSNQPQHF	TGTGCCAGCTCAGCGACAGGGAGCTATAGCAATCAGCCCCAGCATTTT
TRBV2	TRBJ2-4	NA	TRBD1	CASSPGRQGKNIQYF	TGTGCCAGCAGCCCCGGGCGACAGGGCAAAAACATTCAGTACTTC
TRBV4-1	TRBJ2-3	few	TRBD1	CASADRGQADTQYF	TGCGCCAGCGCGGACAGGGGGCAGGCAGATACGCAGTATTTT
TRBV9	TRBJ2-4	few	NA	CASSVESGSKNIQYF	TGTGCCAGCAGCGTAGAGTCAGGGAGCAAAAACATTCAGTACTTC
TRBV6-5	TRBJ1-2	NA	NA	CASSLRRTEDYGYTF	TGTGCCAGCAGCCTGCGGCGGACAGAGGACTATGGCTACACCTTC
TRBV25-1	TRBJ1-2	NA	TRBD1	CASSEPQGQTYGYTF	TGTGCCAGCAGTGAACCCCAGGGACAGACCTATGGCTACACCTTC
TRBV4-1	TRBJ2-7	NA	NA	CASSQYSLSYEQYF	TGCGCCAGCAGCCAATATTCACTCTCCTACGAGCAGTACTTC
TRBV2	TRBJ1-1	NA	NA	CASSDRGGTEAFF	TGTGCCAGCAGTGACCGGGGTGGGACTGAAGCTTTCTTT
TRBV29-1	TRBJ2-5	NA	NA	CSVKQETQYF	TGCAGCGTCAAACAAGAGACCCAGTACTTC
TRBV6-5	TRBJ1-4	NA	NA	CASSTRPFTGEKLFF	TGTGCCAGCAGTACCCGGCCCTTTACTGGGGAAAAACTGTTTTTT
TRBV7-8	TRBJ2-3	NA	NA	CASRNSRFPDTQYF	TGTGCCAGCAGGAACTCAAGGTTCCCAGATACGCAGTATTTT
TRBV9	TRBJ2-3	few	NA	CAGSLGELSTDTQYF	TGTGCCGGCTCTCTCGGGGAGTTGAGCACAGATACGCAGTATTTT
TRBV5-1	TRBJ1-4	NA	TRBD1	CASSLVGQGNEKLFF	TGCGCCAGCAGCTTGGTCGGACAGGGTAATGAAAAACTGTTTTTT
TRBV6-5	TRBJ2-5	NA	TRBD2	CASRASGGSPKTQYF	TGTGCCAGCAGAGCTAGCGGGGGGTCTCCGAAGACCCAGTACTTC
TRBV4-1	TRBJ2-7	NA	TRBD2	CASSPGPGGGTYEQYF	TGCGCCAGCAGCCCAGGGCCGGGCGGGGGTACCTACGAGCAGTACTTC
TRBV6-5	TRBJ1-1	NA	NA	CASRRTENTEAFF	TGTGCCAGCAGGCGGACGGAGAACACTGAAGCTTTCTTT
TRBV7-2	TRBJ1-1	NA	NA	CASSYGRRNTEAFF	TGTGCCAGCAGCTACGGACGGAGGAACACTGAAGCTTTCTTT
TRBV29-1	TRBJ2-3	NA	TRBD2	CSHGTSGGVAQYF	TGCAGCCACGGGACTAGCGGGGGGGTGGCGCAGTATTTT
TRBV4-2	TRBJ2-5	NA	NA	CASGARETQYF	TGTGCCAGCGGGGCCCGGGAGACCCAGTACTTC
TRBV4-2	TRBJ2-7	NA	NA	CASSQAVGGEQYF	TGTGCCAGCAGCCAAGCAGTAGGGGGCGAGCAGTACTTC
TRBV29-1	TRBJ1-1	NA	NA	CSAAGQQNTEAFF	TGCAGCGCCGCAGGCCAGCAGAACACTGAAGCTTTCTTT
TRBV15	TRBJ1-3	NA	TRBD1	CATSRDWDRADTIYF	TGTGCCACCAGCAGAGACTGGGACAGGGCGGACACCATATATTTT
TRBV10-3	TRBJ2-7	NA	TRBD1	CAISEGTGTYEQYF	TGTGCCATCAGTGAAGGGACAGGAACCTACGAGCAGTACTTC
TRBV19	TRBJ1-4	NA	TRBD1	CASIPTGSHEKLFF	TGTGCCAGCATCCCGACAGGGTCTCATGAAAAACTGTTTTTT
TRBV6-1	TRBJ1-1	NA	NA	CASSEGGGRVGNTEAFF	TGTGCCAGCAGTGAAGGCGGGGGCAGAGTTGGGAACACTGAAGCTTTCTTT
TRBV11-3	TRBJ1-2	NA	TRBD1	CASSFATGQLSYGYTF	TGTGCCAGCAGCTTCGCCACGGGACAGCTTAGCTATGGCTACACCTTC
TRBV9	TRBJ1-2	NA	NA	CASSAGLDYGYTF	TGTGCCAGCAGCGCGGGACTCGACTATGGCTACACCTTC
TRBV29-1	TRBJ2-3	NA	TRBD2	CSVRAGLISTDTQYF	TGCAGCGTGAGAGCGGGGTTAATCAGCACAGATACGCAGTATTTT
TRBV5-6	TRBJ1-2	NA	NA	CASSLKGSQGELQYGYTF	TGTGCCAGCAGCTTGAAAGGCAGTCAGGGAGAGCTTCAATATGGCTACACCTTC
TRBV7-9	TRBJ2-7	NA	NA	CASSLGDEQYF	TGTGCCAGCAGCTTGGGTGACGAGCAGTACTTC
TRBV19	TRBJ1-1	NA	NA	CASSIVRDTEAFF	TGTGCCAGTAGTATTGTACGGGATACTGAAGCTTTCTTT
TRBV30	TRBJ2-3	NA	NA	CAWSPGPISTDTQYF	TGTGCCTGGAGTCCAGGACCGATTAGCACAGATACGCAGTATTTT
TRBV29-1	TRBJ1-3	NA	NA	CSVEHREKRGSGNTIYF	TGCAGCGTTGAGCACAGGGAAAAAAGGGGCTCTGGAAACACCATATATTTT
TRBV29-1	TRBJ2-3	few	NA	CSVVGGRDTQYF	TGCAGCGTTGTCGGAGGAAGAGATACGCAGTATTTT
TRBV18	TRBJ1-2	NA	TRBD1	CASSPGTGNFNYGYTF	TGTGCCAGCTCACCTGGGACAGGGAACTTTAACTATGGCTACACCTTC
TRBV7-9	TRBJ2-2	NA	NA	CASSSGPAVSGELFF	TGTGCCAGCAGCTCGGGACCGGCCGTGTCCGGGGAGCTGTTTTTT
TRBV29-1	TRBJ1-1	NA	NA	CSGRRGTTEAFF	TGCAGCGGCCGGCGGGGTACGACTGAAGCTTTCTTT
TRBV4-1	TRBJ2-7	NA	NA	CASSQVPAASYEQYF	TGCGCCAGCAGCCAAGTACCAGCGGCCTCCTACGAGCAGTACTTC
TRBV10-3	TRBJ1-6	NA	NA	CAISLDTVNSPLHF	TGTGCCATCAGTTTGGACACCGTTAATTCACCCCTCCACTTT
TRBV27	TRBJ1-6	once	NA	CASKLRGDNSPLHF	TGTGCCAGCAAATTAAGGGGGGATAATTCACCCCTCCACTTT
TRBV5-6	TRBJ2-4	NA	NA	CASSSLAKNIQYF	TGTGCCAGCAGCTCGCTAGCCAAAAACATTCAGTACTTC
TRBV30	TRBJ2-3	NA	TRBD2	CAWSVSGRDTDTQYF	TGTGCCTGGAGTGTTAGCGGGCGCGACACAGATACGCAGTATTTT
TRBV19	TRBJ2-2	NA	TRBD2	CASWAGTTNTGELFF	TGTGCCAGTTGGGCCGGGACTACGAACACCGGGGAGCTGTTTTTT
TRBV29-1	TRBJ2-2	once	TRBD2	CSVRLAGTRLGELFF	TGCAGCGTTCGGCTAGCGGGGACCCGGCTGGGGGAGCTGTTTTTT
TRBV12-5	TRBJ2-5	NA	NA	CASGLVQGHQETQYF	TGTGCTAGTGGTTTGGTACAAGGACACCAAGAGACCCAGTACTTC
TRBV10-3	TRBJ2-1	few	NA	CAISPNNEQFF	TGTGCCATCAGCCCGAACAATGAGCAGTTCTTC
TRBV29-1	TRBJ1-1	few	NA	CSVGGRRNTEAFF	TGCAGCGTTGGGGGACGGAGGAACACTGAAGCTTTCTTT
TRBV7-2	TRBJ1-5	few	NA	CASSYRVLGQPQHF	TGTGCCAGCAGCTACAGGGTACTCGGCCAGCCCCAGCATTTT
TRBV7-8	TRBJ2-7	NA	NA	CASSLARNSYEQYF	TGTGCCAGCAGCTTAGCCAGGAACTCCTACGAGCAGTACTTC
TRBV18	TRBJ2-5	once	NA	CASSPDVYETQYF	TGTGCCAGCTCACCAGACGTGTACGAGACCCAGTACTTC
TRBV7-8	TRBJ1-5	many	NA	CASSLVFGRARRNQPQHF	TGTGCCAGCAGCTTAGTGTTCGGCCGGGCCCGAAGGAATCAGCCCCAGCATTTT
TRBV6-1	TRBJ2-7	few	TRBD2	CASSYVERGGQQYF	TGTGCCAGCAGCTACGTCGAGCGGGGGGGCCAGCAGTACTTC
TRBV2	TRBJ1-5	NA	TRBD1	CASSQLQGGQPQHF	TGTGCCAGCAGTCAACTACAGGGGGGTCAGCCCCAGCATTTT
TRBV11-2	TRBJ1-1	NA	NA	CASSLVGWNTEAFF	TGTGCCAGCAGCTTAGTAGGGTGGAACACTGAAGCTTTCTTT
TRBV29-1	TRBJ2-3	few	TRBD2	CSVLGTSWGTDTQYF	TGCAGCGTGTTGGGGACTAGCTGGGGCACAGATACGCAGTATTTT
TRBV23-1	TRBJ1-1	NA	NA	CASSPAAPEAFF	TGCGCCAGCAGTCCTGCAGCTCCTGAAGCTTTCTTT
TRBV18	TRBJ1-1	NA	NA	CASSPRLGVTEAFF	TGTGCCAGCTCACCTCGTTTGGGGGTGACTGAAGCTTTCTTT